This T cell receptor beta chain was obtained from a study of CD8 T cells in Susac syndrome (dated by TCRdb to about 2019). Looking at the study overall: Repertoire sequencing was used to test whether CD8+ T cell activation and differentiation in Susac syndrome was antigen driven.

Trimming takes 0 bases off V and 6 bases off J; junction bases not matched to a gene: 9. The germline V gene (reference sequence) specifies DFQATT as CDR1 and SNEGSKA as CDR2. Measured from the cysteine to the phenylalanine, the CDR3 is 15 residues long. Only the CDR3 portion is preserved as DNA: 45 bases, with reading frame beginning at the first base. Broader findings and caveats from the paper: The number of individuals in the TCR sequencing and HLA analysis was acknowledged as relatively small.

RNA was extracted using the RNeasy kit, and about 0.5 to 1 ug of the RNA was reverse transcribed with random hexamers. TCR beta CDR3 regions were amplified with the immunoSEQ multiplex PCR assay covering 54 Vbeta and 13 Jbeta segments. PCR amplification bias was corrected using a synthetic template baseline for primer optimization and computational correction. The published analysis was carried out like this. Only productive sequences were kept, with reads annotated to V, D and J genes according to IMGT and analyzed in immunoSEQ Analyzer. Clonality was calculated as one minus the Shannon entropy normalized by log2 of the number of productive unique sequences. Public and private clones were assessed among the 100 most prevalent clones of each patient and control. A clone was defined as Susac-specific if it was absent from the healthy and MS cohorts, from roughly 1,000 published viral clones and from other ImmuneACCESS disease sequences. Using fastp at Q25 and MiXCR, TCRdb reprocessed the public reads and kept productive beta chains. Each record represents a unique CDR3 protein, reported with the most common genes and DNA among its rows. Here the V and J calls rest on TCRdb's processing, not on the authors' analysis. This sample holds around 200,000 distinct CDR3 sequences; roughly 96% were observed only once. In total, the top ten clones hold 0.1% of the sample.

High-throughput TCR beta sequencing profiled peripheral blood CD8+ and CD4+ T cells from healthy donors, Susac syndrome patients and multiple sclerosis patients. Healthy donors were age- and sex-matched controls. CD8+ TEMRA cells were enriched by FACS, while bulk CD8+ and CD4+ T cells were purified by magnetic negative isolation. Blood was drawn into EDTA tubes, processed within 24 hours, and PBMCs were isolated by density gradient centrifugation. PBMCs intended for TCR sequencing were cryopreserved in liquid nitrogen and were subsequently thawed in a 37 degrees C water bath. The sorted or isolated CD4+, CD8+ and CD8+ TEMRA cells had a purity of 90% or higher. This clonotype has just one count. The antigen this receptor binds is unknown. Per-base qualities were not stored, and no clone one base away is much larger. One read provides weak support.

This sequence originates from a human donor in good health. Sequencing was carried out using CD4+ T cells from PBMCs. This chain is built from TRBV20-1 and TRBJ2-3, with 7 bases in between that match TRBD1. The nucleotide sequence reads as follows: TGCAGTGCTAGAGAGAGAACAGGGGCGGCGGATACGCAGTATTTT. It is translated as CSARERTGAADTQYF.